This T cell receptor (beta chain) comes out of a study of CD8+CD57+ T cells in acquired aplastic anemia. This clonotype was recorded at least ten times. Template material for TCR beta VDJ and CDR3 profiling consisted of genomic DNA. Via MiXCR, TCRdb re-called the reads, giving one row per CDR3 protein. The data contain hundreds of thousands of distinct CDR3 sequences, around 30% of them singletons. Sequencing was done on patients that had shown CD8+CD57+ cell expansion by flow cytometry. The sequence was obtained from a human donor with aplastic anemia. Sequenced sample: sorted CD4+, CD8+, or CD8+CD57+ T cells (not recorded which) from PBMCs.

The CDR3 is CASSPPRTGRTSYGYTF. The CDR3 DNA follows: TGTGCCAGCAGCCCTCCGAGGACAGGGAGGACAAGCTATGGCTACACCTTC. The chain employs TRBV7-8 and TRBJ1-2; TRBD1 matches 8 bases. This CDR3 has 17 residues. V lost 5 bases and J lost 4; bases outside the gene matches: 15. Germline V lookup: CDR1 SGHVS, CDR2 FQNEAQ.